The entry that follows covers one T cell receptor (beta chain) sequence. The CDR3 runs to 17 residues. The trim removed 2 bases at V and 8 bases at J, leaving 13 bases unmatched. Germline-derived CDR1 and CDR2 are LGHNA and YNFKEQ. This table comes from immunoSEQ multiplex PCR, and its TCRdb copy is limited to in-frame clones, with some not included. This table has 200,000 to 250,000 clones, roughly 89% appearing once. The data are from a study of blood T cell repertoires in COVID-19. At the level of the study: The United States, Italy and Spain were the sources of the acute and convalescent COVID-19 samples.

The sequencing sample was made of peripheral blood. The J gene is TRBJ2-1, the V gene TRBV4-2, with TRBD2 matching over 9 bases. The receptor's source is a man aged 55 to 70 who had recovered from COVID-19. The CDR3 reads CASSQPIAGAPHDEQFF. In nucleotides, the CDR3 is TGTGCCAGCAGCCAACCCATAGCGGGGGCCCCGCACGATGAGCAGTTCTTC.